The text below deals with one T cell receptor beta chain. Its antigen is unidentified. This sample stems from a study of T cell responses to AZD1222 COVID-19 vaccine. Repertoires were generated with immunoSEQ multiplex PCR, while TCRdb's copy carries only in-frame clones and drops some. The sample carries 150,000 to 200,000 clones, 80% to 90% recorded once. Study results and caveats: Once two AZD1222 doses were given, Spike-specific TCR breadth and depth went up. The study sampled repertoires only after the peak T cell response.

The germline V gene encodes CDR1 MNHNS and CDR2 SASEGT. CDR3 length: 13 amino acids. Trimming cost V 2 bases and J 7 bases, with 9 bases left between them. The gene calls are TRBV6-1 and TRBJ1-5, with D uncertain. The sequenced sample was peripheral blood, obtained 28 days after the second AZD1222 dose. The receptor comes from an adult who received the AZD1222 COVID-19 vaccine. The chain's CDR3 is CASSEFREQPQHF. The DNA of the CDR3 is TGTGCCAGCAGTGAATTTCGGGAGCAGCCCCAGCATTTT.